This T cell receptor beta chain emerged from a study of cytomegalovirus exposure and HLA in healthy donors. General observations from the study: In vitro assays verified that a few CMV-associated chains recognized CMV antigens specifically.

This CDR3 region has 15 residues. V was trimmed by 6 bases and J by 3 bases, leaving 14 bases between them. The V gene's germline CDR1 is SNHLY and CDR2 FYNNEI. On this clone: Its specificity is not known.

The PCR was carried out with 60 Vbeta primers and 13 Jbeta primers. Repertoires were generated with immunoSEQ multiplex PCR, while TCRdb's copy carries only in-frame clones and drops some. The top ten clones hold about 1.7% of a sample with about 140,000 clones, around 59% of them seen once. This receptor was obtained from a male donor in good health and CMV-seronegative. The rearrangement uses TRBV2 and TRBJ2-2; D may be TRBD1 (6 bases). Sequences were obtained from PBMCs. CDR3 region: CASSTQGPDTGELFF. The CDR3 region has the DNA TGTGCCAGCAGCACACAGGGTCCGGACACCGGGGAGCTGTTTTTT.